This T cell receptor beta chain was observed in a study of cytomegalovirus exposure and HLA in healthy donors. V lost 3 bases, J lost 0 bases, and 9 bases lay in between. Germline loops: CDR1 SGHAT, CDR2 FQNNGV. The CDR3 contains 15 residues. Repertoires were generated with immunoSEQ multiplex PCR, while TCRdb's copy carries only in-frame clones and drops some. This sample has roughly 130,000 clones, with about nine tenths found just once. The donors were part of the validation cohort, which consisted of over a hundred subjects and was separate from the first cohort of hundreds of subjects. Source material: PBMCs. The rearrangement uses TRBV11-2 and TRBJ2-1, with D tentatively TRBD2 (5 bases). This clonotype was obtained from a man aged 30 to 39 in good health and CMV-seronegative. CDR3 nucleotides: TGTGCCAGCAGCTTCACGGGGTACTCCTACAATGAGCAGTTCTTC. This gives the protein CASSFTGYSYNEQFF.